A single sample is the source of the 20 T cell receptor beta chains below, sequenced in a study of blood T cell repertoires in COVID-19. Generated by immunoSEQ multiplex PCR, the TCRdb table keeps only in-frame clones and is missing some. Among approximately 320,000 clones, 80% to 90% were seen once, and the ten largest hold approximately 9%. The sequenced material came from PBMCs or T cells enriched from blood (not recorded which). The source is a woman aged 18-29 years who had recovered from COVID-19.

V and J are TRBV7-9 and TRBJ1-1; D remains ambiguous. This CDR3 contains 15 residues. V was pared by 1 base and J by 5 bases, with 14 bases between. Germline values: CDR1 SEHNR, CDR2 FQNEAQ (reference sequence). The DNA of the CDR3 is TGTGCCAGCAGCTTAGAGACAAATCTTGGGACTGAAGCTTTCTTT. It yields the protein CASSLETNLGTEAFF.

The CDR3 here is CASSYAEETQYF. Written as DNA, the CDR3 is TGTGCCAGCAGTTACGCGGAGGAGACCCAGTACTTC. The chain joins TRBV2 to TRBJ2-5; D not certain. The V and J ends lost 5 bases and 5 bases respectively, with 9 bases between them. The CDR3 has 12 amino acids. Germline V CDR1 and CDR2: SNHLY, FYNNEI.

The chain is built from TRBV28 and TRBJ2-6, with 12 bases lining up with TRBD1. This CDR3 has 17 amino acids. V shed 9 bases and J 3 bases; nucleotides not matched to a gene: 9. Looked up from germline, CDR1 is MDHEN and CDR2 is SYDVKM. The CDR3 is CASKPGQGAYGANVLTF. The CDR3 nucleotides read TGTGCCAGTAAACCGGGACAGGGGGCTTATGGGGCCAACGTCCTGACTTTC. Looking up the rest from reference TRBV28 and TRBJ2-6 gives the full variable domain: DVKVTQSSRYLVKRTGEKVFLECVQDMDHENMFWYRQDPGLGLRLIYFSYDVKMKEKGDIPEGYSVSREKKERFSLILESASTNQTSMYLCASKPGQGAYGANVLTFGAGSRLTVL.

The chain's CDR3 is CASSQLGGGNQPQHF. For the CDR3, the DNA is TGCGCCAGCAGTCAATTAGGGGGTGGCAATCAGCCCCAGCATTTT. This sequence joins TRBV23-1 and TRBJ1-5, with D maybe TRBD1 (6 bases). TRBV23-1 is sorted into the ORF group, with uncertain function. There are 15 residues in the CDR3. V shed 1 base and J shed 2 bases, with 9 bases lying between them.

The chain recombines TRBV6-1 with TRBJ1-1, with 8 positions matching TRBD1. The CDR3 is 17 residues long. V shed 4 bases and J 1 base; nucleotides not matched to a gene: 11. Germline CDR1 and CDR2: MNHNS and SASEGT. DNA of the CDR3: TGTGCCAGCAGTGTTACTGGTTTCGGGACAGGGAACACTGAAGCTTTCTTT. Its protein product is CASSVTGFGTGNTEAFF.

The chain couples TRBV5-4 to TRBJ2-3, with a possible D match to TRBD2 (6 bases). Deletions cut 2 bases from V and 6 bases from J, with 13 bases between. There are 14 residues in the CDR3. The germline V gene has CDR1 SGHNT and CDR2 YYREEE (reference sequence). CDR3 loop: CASSLEGSGDTQYF. In nucleotides, the CDR3 is TGTGCCAGCAGCTTAGAGGGTAGCGGTGATACGCAGTATTTT.

The rearrangement joins TRBV28 to TRBJ1-4, with 10 bases fitting TRBD1. The CDR3 spans 15 residues. With 4 bases clipped from V and 11 bases from J, the junction kept 10 bases outside the gene matches. Germline V CDR1 and CDR2: MDHEN, SYDVKM. The CDR3 sequence is CASSSRQGAVLKLFF. The CDR3 DNA reads TGTGCCAGCAGTTCTAGACAGGGGGCGGTGCTGAAACTGTTTTTT.

The J gene is TRBJ2-1, the V gene TRBV9; no clear D. CDR3 size: 16 residues. CDR1 is SGDLS and CDR2 is YYNGEE in the germline V gene. With 4 bases removed from V and 0 bases from J, the gap between germline ends came to 14 bases. The CDR3 loop reads CASSPLTANSYNEQFF. The DNA for the CDR3 is TGTGCCAGCAGCCCACTCACAGCTAACTCCTACAATGAGCAGTTCTTC.

J is TRBJ1-1 and V is TRBV29-1, with 8 positions matching TRBD1. The junction had 5 bases not matched to a gene; V was cut back by 7 bases and J by 1 base. This CDR3 has 13 amino acids. The germline gives CDR1 SQVTM, CDR2 ANQGSEA. The CDR3 is CSGTTGANTEAFF. CDR3 in DNA: TGCAGCGGGACGACAGGGGCGAACACTGAAGCTTTCTTT.

The chain combines TRBV4-2 with TRBJ2-7; tentatively, D is TRBD2 (6 bases). Germline V CDR1 and CDR2: LGHNA, YNFKEQ. The CDR3 loop spans 15 amino acids. Trimming stripped 0 bases from V and 3 bases from J, with 12 bases between. The CDR3 nucleotides read TGTGCCAGCAGCCAAGAGCTGGCGGGAAACTACGAGCAGTACTTC. This sequence encodes CASSQELAGNYEQYF.

This chain connects TRBV12-5 to TRBJ1-2, with D unclear. Germline CDR1 is LGHNT and CDR2 is FRNRAP. The CDR3 has 14 amino acids. V lost 6 bases and J lost 1, with 12 bases in between. The CDR3 spells CASGPREGNYGYTF. For the CDR3, the DNA is TGTGCTAGTGGCCCTAGGGAGGGTAACTATGGCTACACCTTC. The full variable domain, rest sourced from reference TRBV12-5 and TRBJ1-2, is DARVTQTPRHKVTEMGQEVTMRCQPILGHNTVFWYRQTMMQGLELLAYFRNRAPLDDSGMPKDRFSAEMPDATLATLKIQPSEPRDSAVYFCASGPREGNYGYTFGSGTRLTVV.

The rearrangement links TRBV25-1 to TRBJ1-2; D ambiguous. Trimming left V 1 base short and J 6 bases short, with 12 bases between. The CDR3 is 14 residues long. Germline V gene sequence: CDR1 MGHDK, CDR2 SYGVNS. CDR3 nucleotide sequence: TGTGCCAGCAGTGAATGGATCGAACGGGATGGCTACACCTTC. As protein: CASSEWIERDGYTF.

A single count supports this clone. The chain couples TRBV4-3 to TRBJ1-3; unclear D gene. CDR1 is LGHNA and CDR2 is YSLEER in the germline V gene. V shed 0 bases and J shed 9 bases, with 12 bases lying between them. The CDR3 length is 14 residues. CDR3 DNA sequence: TGCGCCAGCAGCCAAGAGCGGAGAAGTGGCACCATATATTTT. It is translated as CASSQERRSGTIYF.

Turning to this clone: In the same sample, other DNA sequences code for this CDR3. The gene calls are TRBV7-2 and TRBJ2-7, with D possibly being TRBD1 (5 bases). The CDR3 contains 14 residues. V dropped 2 bases and J dropped 6 bases, with 14 bases sitting between them. Germline values: CDR1 SGHTA, CDR2 FQGNSA. The CDR3 bases are TGTGCCAGCAGCTTATACGGTCAGGGCAGCGAGCAGTACTTC. It translates to CASSLYGQGSEQYF.

The CDR3 is CASRVGGAGSFNGYTF. The DNA for the CDR3 is TGTGCCAGCAGAGTAGGGGGGGCAGGGTCTTTCAATGGCTACACCTTC. The rearrangement links TRBV5-4 to TRBJ1-2; weak D call: TRBD1 (6 bases). CDR3 length equals 16 residues. Trimming took 5 bases from V and 6 from J, leaving 23 bases between them. Germline V lookup: CDR1 SGHNT, CDR2 YYREEE (reference sequence).

A word on this clone: Compared with germline, one end of the junction differs, possibly owing to a read error. The V call is TRBV28, the J call TRBJ1-3, with TRBD1 identical over 8 bases. The CDR3 consists of 16 residues. Germline values: CDR1 MDHEN, CDR2 SYDVKM. CDR3 coding DNA: TGTGCCAGCAGTTTGACAGGGGACAGTCCTGGGAACACCATATATTTT. It encodes CASSLTGDSPGNTIYF.

The chain recombines TRBV28 with TRBJ1-2; D not certain. V was trimmed by 3 bases and J by 8 bases, leaving 7 bases between them. Germline V CDR1 and CDR2: MDHEN, SYDVKM. This CDR3 region has 11 residues. DNA for the CDR3: TGTGCCAGCAGTTTGGCGAGGGGCTACACCTTC. It translates to CASSLARGYTF.

This clone occurred once. This rearrangement joins TRBV27 to TRBJ1-4; weak D call: TRBD1 (5 bases). Germline CDR1 reads MNHEY; CDR2 reads SMNVEV (reference sequence). This CDR3 region has 17 residues. The germline V and J ends were trimmed by 6 bases and 4 bases, with 21 bases remaining between them. The CDR3 nucleotides read TGTGCCAGCAGATCACAAAAGGTCCGGGGGATTAATGAAAAACTGTTTTTT. As protein: CASRSQKVRGINEKLFF.

The chain employs TRBV7-2 and TRBJ2-5; 7 bases map to TRBD2. Germline assignment: CDR1 SGHTA and CDR2 FQGNSA. After removal of 5 bases from V and 2 bases from J, the junction contained 8 bases not matched to a gene. This CDR3 is built from 15 residues. The CDR3 region has the DNA TGTGCCAGCAGCATGGGACTACAAATTCAAGAGACCCAGTACTTC. The encoded protein is CASSMGLQIQETQYF.

The rearrangement links TRBV6-1 to TRBJ1-2, with 12 positions matching TRBD1. CDR1 and CDR2 (germline): MNHNS, SASEGT. Losses at the gene ends were 3 bases for V and 0 bases for J; bases not matched to a gene: 2. The CDR3 runs 16 residues. As DNA, the CDR3 is TGTGCCAGCAGTGAGGGACAGGGGGCTGCTAACTATGGCTACACCTTC. This translates into CASSEGQGAANYGYTF.